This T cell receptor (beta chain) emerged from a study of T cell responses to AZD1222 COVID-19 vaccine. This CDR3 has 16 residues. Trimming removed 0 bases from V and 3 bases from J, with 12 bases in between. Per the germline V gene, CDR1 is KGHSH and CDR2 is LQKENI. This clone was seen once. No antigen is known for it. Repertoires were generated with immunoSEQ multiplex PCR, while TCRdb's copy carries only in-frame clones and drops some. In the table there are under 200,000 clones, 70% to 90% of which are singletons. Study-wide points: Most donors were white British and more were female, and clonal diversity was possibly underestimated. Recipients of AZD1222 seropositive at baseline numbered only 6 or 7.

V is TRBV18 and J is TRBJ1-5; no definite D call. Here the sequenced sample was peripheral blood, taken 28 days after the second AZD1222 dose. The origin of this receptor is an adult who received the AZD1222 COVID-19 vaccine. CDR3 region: CASSPPTGGNNQPQHF. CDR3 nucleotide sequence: TGTGCCAGCTCACCACCAACGGGTGGTAACAATCAGCCCCAGCATTTT.